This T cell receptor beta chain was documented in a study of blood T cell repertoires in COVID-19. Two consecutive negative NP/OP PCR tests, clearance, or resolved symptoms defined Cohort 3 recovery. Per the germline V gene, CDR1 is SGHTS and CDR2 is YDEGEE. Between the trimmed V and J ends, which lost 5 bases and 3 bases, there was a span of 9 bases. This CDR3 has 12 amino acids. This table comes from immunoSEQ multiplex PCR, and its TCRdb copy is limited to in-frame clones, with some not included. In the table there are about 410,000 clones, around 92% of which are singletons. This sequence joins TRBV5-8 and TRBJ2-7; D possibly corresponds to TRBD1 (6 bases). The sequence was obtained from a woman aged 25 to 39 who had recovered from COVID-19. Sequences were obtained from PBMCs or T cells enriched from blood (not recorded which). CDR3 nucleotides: TGTGCCAGCAGGCCGGGACACTACGAGCAGTACTTC. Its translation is CASRPGHYEQYF.